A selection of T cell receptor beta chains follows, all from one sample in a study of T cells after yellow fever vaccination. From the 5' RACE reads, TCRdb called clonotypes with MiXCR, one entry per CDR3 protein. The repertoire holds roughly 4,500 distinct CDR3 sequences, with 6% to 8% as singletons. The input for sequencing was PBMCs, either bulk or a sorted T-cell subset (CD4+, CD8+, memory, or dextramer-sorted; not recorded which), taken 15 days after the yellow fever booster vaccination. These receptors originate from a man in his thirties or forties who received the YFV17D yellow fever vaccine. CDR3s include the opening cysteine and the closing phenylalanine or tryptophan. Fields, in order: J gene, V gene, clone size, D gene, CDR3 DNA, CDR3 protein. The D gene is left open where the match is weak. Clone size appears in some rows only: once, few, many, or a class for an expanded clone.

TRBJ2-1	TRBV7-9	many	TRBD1	TGTGCCAGCAGCTCGACAGGGGGGTCCTACAATGAGCAGTTCTTC	CASSSTGGSYNEQFF
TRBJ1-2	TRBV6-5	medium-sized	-	TGTGCCACAAAAAATTCTGGGGATGGCTACACCTTC	CATKNSGDGYTF
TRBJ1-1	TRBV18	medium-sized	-	TGTGCCAGCTCAATTCAAGGGGGTATCGACACTGAAGCTTTCTTT	CASSIQGGIDTEAFF
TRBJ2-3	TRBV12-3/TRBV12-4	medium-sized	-	TGTGCCAGCAGTCGGTGGGGAGATACGCAGTATTTT	CASSRWGDTQYF
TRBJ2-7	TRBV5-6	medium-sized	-	TGTGCCAGCAGCTTGCTACAGGCGTCCTACGAGCAGTACTTC	CASSLLQASYEQYF
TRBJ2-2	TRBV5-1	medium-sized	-	TGCGCCAGCAGCCCCGGTTCACTCGGGGAGCTGTTTTTT	CASSPGSLGELFF
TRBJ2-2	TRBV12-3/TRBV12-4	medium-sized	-	TGTGCCAGCACCCGACAGACCGACGGGGAGCTGTTTTTT	CASTRQTDGELFF
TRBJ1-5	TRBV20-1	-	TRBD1	TGCTGTGCTTCCAGGGGGGGACAGCTCAATCAGCCCCAGCATTTT	CCASRGGQLNQPQHF
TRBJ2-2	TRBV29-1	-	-	TGCAGCTACCCAGGCGGGGAGCTGTTTTTT	CSYPGGELFF
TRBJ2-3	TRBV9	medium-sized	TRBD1	TGTGCCAGCAGCCCACATCCGGGACAGGGTACAGATACGCAGTATTTT	CASSPHPGQGTDTQYF
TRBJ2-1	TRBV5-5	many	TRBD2	TGTGCCAGCAGCTCAACCACTAGCGGGAGAATCAATGAGCAGTTCTTC	CASSSTTSGRINEQFF
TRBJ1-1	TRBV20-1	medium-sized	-	TGCAGTGCTAGGGCTGAAGCTTTCTTT	CSARAEAFF
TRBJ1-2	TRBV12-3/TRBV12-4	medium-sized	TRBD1	TGTGCCAGCAGTCTGTACCGGGACAGCTACTTC	CASSLYRDSYF
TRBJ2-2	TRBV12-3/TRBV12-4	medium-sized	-	TGTGCCAGCAGTCTTACAGAGATTAACACCGGGGAGCTGTTTTTT	CASSLTEINTGELFF
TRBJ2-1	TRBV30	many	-	TGTGCCTGGAGTGTACATAAGGGGGATGAGCAGTTCTTC	CAWSVHKGDEQFF
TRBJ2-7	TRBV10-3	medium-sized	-	TGTGCCATCAGTGAGTCCGGGACATATCGAAACTTC	CAISESGTYRNF
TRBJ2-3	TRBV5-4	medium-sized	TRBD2	TGTGCCAGCAGCTATCGACTAGCGGGGGCAGCAGATACGCAGTATTTT	CASSYRLAGAADTQYF
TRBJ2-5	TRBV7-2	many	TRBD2	TGTGCCAGCAGATCTAGCGGACAAGAGACCCAGTACTTC	CASRSSGQETQYF
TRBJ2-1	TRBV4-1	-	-	TGCGCCAGCAGCGGATTCAGGGATGAGCAGTTCTTC	CASSGFRDEQFF
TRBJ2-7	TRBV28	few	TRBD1	TGTGCCACCGAGACACAGGGGCGCGAGCAGTACTTC	CATETQGREQYF
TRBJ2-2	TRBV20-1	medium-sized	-	TGCAGTGCTACCAGGGTCCGGGCCGGGGAGCTGTTTTTT	CSATRVRAGELFF
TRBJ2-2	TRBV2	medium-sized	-	TGTGCCAGCCGACCGACGAACACCGGGGAGCTGTTTTTT	CASRPTNTGELFF
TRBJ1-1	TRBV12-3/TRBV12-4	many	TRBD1	TGTGCCAGCAGTGTAACAGGGGCCGAGAACACTGAAGCTTTCTTT	CASSVTGAENTEAFF
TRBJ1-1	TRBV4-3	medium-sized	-	TGCGCCAGCAGCCCCGGACACCTAGACACTGAAGCTTTCTTT	CASSPGHLDTEAFF
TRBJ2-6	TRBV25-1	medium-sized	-	TGTGCCAGCAGGGAGCTGGGGACCAACGTCCTGACTTTC	CASRELGTNVLTF
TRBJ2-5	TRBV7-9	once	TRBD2	TGTGCCAGCAGCCCGACTAGCACGGGGTCAGAGACCCAGTACTTC	CASSPTSTGSETQYF
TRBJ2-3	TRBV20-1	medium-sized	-	TGCAGTGCTAGCCCCCTGGGCGGGGATTCTAGCACAGATACGCAGTATTTT	CSASPLGGDSSTDTQYF
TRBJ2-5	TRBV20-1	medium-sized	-	TGCAGTGCTAGAGAACAAGAGACCCAGTACTTC	CSAREQETQYF
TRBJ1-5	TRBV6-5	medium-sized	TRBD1	TGTGCCAGCGGATCGACAGGGTTTTTGGGGGTCAATCAGCCCCAGCATTTT	CASGSTGFLGVNQPQHF
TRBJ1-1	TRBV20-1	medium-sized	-	TGCAGTGCGTACAGGGAGGTGAGAACTGAAGCTTTCTTT	CSAYREVRTEAFF
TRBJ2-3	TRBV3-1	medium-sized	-	TGTGCCAGCAGCCAAAACGTGGGAGATACGCAGTATTTT	CASSQNVGDTQYF
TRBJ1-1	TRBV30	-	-	TGTGCCTGGAGTGCGCTAACGGGCCAGGGCACTGAAGCTTTCTTT	CAWSALTGQGTEAFF
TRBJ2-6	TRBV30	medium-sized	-	TGTGCCTGGAGACCCACCCCTGGGGCCAACGTCCTGACTTTC	CAWRPTPGANVLTF
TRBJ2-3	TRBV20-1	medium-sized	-	TGCAGTGAGACGGGACTCTTTCTCACAGATACGCAGTATTTT	CSETGLFLTDTQYF
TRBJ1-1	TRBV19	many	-	TGTGCCAGTAGTAAGACTTCCCCGGGACGGGGGGACACTGAAGCTTTCTTT	CASSKTSPGRGDTEAFF
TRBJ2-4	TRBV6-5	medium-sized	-	TGTGCCAGCAGTTACAAGGTAGCCAAAAACATTCAGTACTTC	CASSYKVAKNIQYF
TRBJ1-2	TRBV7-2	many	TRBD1	TGTGCCAGCAGCGGGACACACAGGGGGCGAAGAGGCTACACCTTC	CASSGTHRGRRGYTF
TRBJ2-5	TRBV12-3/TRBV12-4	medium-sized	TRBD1	TGTGCCAGCAGTTTTGGGGGACAGGGTGAGGAGACCCAGTACTTC	CASSFGGQGEETQYF
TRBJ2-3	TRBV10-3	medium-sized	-	TGTGCCATCAGTGATGGGTGGGGGGTCCGTGCGGATACGCAGTATTTT	CAISDGWGVRADTQYF
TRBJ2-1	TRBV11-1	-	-	TGTGCCAGCAGCTTAGTAGGGGCGTACAATGAGCAGTTCTTC	CASSLVGAYNEQFF
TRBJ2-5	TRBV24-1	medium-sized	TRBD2	TGTGCCACCAGTGACGTATTGGGGACTACCGGGGCGGAGACCCAGTACTTC	CATSDVLGTTGAETQYF
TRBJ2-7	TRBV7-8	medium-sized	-	TGTGCCAGCAGTCCCGGGGCGCCAAGGGGCTACGAGCAGTACTTC	CASSPGAPRGYEQYF
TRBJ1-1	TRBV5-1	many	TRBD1	TGCGCCAGCAGCTTGAGGCTCGGGACAGGGCCCGTCAACACTGAAGCTTTCTTT	CASSLRLGTGPVNTEAFF
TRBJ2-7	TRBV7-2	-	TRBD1	TGTGCCAGCAGCCTCAGGACAGGGGGCAGCGAGCAGTACTTC	CASSLRTGGSEQYF
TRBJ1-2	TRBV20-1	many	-	TGCAGTGCTAGAGATTTGGTATCGGGCTACACCTTC	CSARDLVSGYTF
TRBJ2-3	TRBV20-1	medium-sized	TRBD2	TGCAGTGCTAGGCTCCCTAGCGGGAGCACAGATACGCAGTATTTT	CSARLPSGSTDTQYF
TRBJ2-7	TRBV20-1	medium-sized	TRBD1	TGCAGTGCTAGATCCCGACAGGGAACCTACGAGCAGTACTTC	CSARSRQGTYEQYF
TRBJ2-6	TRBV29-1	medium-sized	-	TGCAGCGTTCTCCGTCCCGGGGCCAACGTCCTGACTTTC	CSVLRPGANVLTF
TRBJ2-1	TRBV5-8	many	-	TGTGCCAGCAGCGCGCACAATGAGCAGTTCTTC	CASSAHNEQFF
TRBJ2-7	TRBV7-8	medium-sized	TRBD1	TGTGCCAGCAGCTTAGCCCAGGGACAGGGTGAATACGAGCAGTACTTC	CASSLAQGQGEYEQYF
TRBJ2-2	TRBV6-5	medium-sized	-	TGTGCCAGCAGCAGACAGAGACAGAACACCGGGGAGCTGTTTTTT	CASSRQRQNTGELFF
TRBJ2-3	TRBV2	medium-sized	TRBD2	TGTGCCAGCAGTGAAGCGCTGATAGCGGGCTTCACAGATACGCAGTATTTT	CASSEALIAGFTDTQYF
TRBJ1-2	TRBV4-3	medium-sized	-	TGCGCCAGCAGCCATAATCGTGGTGGCTACACCTTC	CASSHNRGGYTF
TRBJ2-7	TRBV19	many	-	TGTGCCAGTAGTATAGTCGACGGGGGAGGCCCCAGGGAGCAGTACTTC	CASSIVDGGGPREQYF
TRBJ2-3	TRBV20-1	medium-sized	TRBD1	TGCAGTGCTGAACATCAGGGGGTTACAGATACGCAGTATTTT	CSAEHQGVTDTQYF
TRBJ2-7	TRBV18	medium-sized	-	TGTGCCAGCTCACCAGTCTTCGGAGACGAGCAGTACTTC	CASSPVFGDEQYF
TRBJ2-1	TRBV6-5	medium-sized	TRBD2	TGTGCCAGCAGTTACGCCGGGACTAGCGGATACAATGAGCAGTTCTTC	CASSYAGTSGYNEQFF
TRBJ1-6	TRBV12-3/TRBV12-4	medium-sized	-	TGTGCCAGCAGTTTAGGTCGAGGGAATAATTCACCCCTCCACTTT	CASSLGRGNNSPLHF